This entry lists 18 T cell receptor beta chains sequenced from one sample in a study of radiation and T cells in renal cell carcinoma. Generated by immunoSEQ multiplex PCR, the TCRdb table keeps only in-frame clones and is missing some. The sample yields 140,000 to 150,000 clones, around 90% seen once. Time point defined: baseline pretreatment blood. Treatment reported: 15 Gy SBRT to primary tumor, nephrectomy 4 weeks later. The sequencing here drew on blood, taken from a patient whose treatment included radiotherapy and nephrectomy. The receptors derive from a woman between 65 and 79 years old with renal cell carcinoma.

This clone was recorded only once. This sequence joins TRBV5-4 and TRBJ2-7, with 8 nucleotides matching TRBD1. This CDR3 comprises 13 residues. Trimming removed 1 base from V and 5 bases from J; junction bases left unmatched: 2. Germline V gene lookup returns CDR1 SGHNT and CDR2 YYREEE (reference sequence). The CDR3 DNA sequence: TGTGCCAGCAGCTTGCAGGGGGCCGACGAGCAGTACTTC. Residues: CASSLQGADEQYF.

This chain links TRBV7-2 with TRBJ2-7; D possibly corresponds to TRBD1 (5 bases). The CDR3 has 11 amino acids. Trimming shortened V by 4 bases and J by 9 bases, and 10 bases separated the two germline ends. CDR1 and CDR2 from the germline V gene are SGHTA and FQGNSA. The CDR3 nucleotides read TGTGCCAGCAGCTCCCGACAGAGGCAGTACTTC. Its protein product is CASSSRQRQYF.

The chain is built from TRBV19 and TRBJ1-1; 9 bases align to TRBD1. The CDR3 extends over 14 amino acids. Germline assignment: CDR1 LNHDA and CDR2 SQIVND (reference sequence). The V gene end was trimmed by 5 bases and the J gene end by 1 base; junction bases not matched to a gene: 2. The CDR3 DNA is TGTGCCAGTAGTGTACAGGGGGCGAACACTGAAGCTTTCTTT. Residues: CASSVQGANTEAFF.

The chain joins TRBV5-1 to TRBJ1-2; maybe TRBD1 (6 bases). The germline V gene has CDR1 SGHRS and CDR2 YFSETQ. V gave up 0 bases and J gave up 3 bases, with 12 bases separating them. This CDR3 is 15 amino acids long. The CDR3 DNA sequence: TGCGCCAGCAGCTTGGCCGGGTCAGGGGACTATGGCTACACCTTC. Translating it yields CASSLAGSGDYGYTF. Filled out from reference TRBV5-1 and TRBJ1-2, the complete variable domain reads KAGVTQTPRYLIKTRGQQVTLSCSPISGHRSVSWYQQTPGQGLQFLFEYFSETQRNKGNFPGRFSGRQFSNSRSEMNVSTLELGDSALYLCASSLAGSGDYGYTFGSGTRLTVV.

This chain joins TRBV19 and TRBJ2-3; D remains unclear. With 6 bases removed from V and 2 bases from J, the gap between germline ends came to 12 bases. The CDR3 has 14 amino acids. Germline-derived CDR1 and CDR2 are LNHDA and SQIVND (reference sequence). The CDR3 DNA reads as TGTGCCAGTAGAAAGGTCGAATACACAGATACGCAGTATTTT. This sequence encodes CASRKVEYTDTQYF.

This chain joins TRBV27 and TRBJ1-5; D gene ambiguous. This CDR3 has 13 amino acids. V lost 3 bases to trimming and J lost 2 bases, with 5 bases between them. The germline V gene encodes CDR1 MNHEY and CDR2 SMNVEV (reference sequence). CDR3 DNA sequence: TGTGCCAGCAGTTTCGCCGGCAATCAGCCCCAGCATTTT. Amino acid sequence: CASSFAGNQPQHF.

The V gene is TRBV11-3, the J gene TRBJ1-4; possibly TRBD1 for D (5 bases). V dropped 3 bases and J dropped 8 bases, with 10 bases sitting between them. The CDR3 sequence is 13 residues long. Germline values: CDR1 SGHNT, CDR2 YENEEA. CDR3 sequence reads: CASSLGPDEKLFF. DNA for the CDR3: TGTGCCAGCAGCTTGGGACCCGACGAAAAACTGTTTTTT.

The chain couples TRBV19 to TRBJ1-1; no clear D gene. V shed 7 bases and J shed 0 bases, with 18 bases lying between them. This CDR3 has 16 amino acids. Looked up from germline, CDR1 is LNHDA and CDR2 is SQIVND (reference sequence). The CDR3 DNA reads TGTGCCAGTACCACCGGCCTCCCACCCATGAACACTGAAGCTTTCTTT. It specifies CASTTGLPPMNTEAFF.

This chain links TRBV20-1 with TRBJ2-1; 8 nucleotides line up with TRBD2. Germline V gene lookup returns CDR1 DFQATT and CDR2 SNEGSKA (reference sequence). This CDR3 region has 10 residues. J lost 16 bases, V lost 4 bases, and 6 bases had no gene match. CDR3 DNA: TGCAGTGCTATTAGCGGGGCCTCTTTCTTC. This encodes CSAISGASFF.

This chain joins TRBV7-9 and TRBJ1-4; D call uncertain. CDR1 and CDR2 (germline): SEHNR, FQNEAQ (reference sequence). CDR3 size: 14 residues. Trimming shortened V by 2 bases and J by 0 bases, and 4 bases separated the two germline ends. The CDR3 loop is CASSLQTTNEKLFF. The CDR3 coding sequence is TGTGCCAGCAGCTTACAGACAACTAATGAAAAACTGTTTTTT.

The chain uses TRBV28 and TRBJ1-1; 10 positions agree with TRBD1. Germline V gives CDR1 MDHEN, CDR2 SYDVKM. V gave up 2 bases and J gave up 6 bases; unmatched junction bases: 6. This CDR3 is 15 amino acids long. CDR3: CASSLQFGQGAEAFF. The CDR3 DNA follows: TGTGCCAGCAGTTTACAGTTTGGACAGGGGGCTGAAGCTTTCTTT.

The chain recombines TRBV2 with TRBJ1-5, with D maybe TRBD1 (6 bases). This CDR3 has 16 amino acids. V lost 4 bases to trimming and J lost 4 bases, with 17 bases between them. The germline gives CDR1 SNHLY, CDR2 FYNNEI. CDR3 protein: CASSATQGMGNQPQHF. The CDR3 DNA follows: TGTGCCAGCAGTGCGACACAGGGAATGGGGAATCAGCCCCAGCATTTT. The full variable domain, with the rest looked up from reference TRBV2 and TRBJ1-5, is EPEVTQTPSHQVTQMGQEVILRCVPISNHLYFYWYRQILGQKVEFLVSFYNNEISEKSEIFDDQFSVERPDGSNFTLKIRSTKLEDSAMYFCASSATQGMGNQPQHFGDGTRLSIL.

The genes are TRBV7-6 and TRBJ2-1; no reliable D call. Germline CDR1 and CDR2: SGHVS and FNYEAQ. With 5 bases removed from V and 9 bases from J, the gap between germline ends came to 23 bases. This CDR3 has 16 amino acids. Here the CDR3 reads CASSQLPSHPPGEQFF. The CDR3 region has the DNA TGTGCCAGCAGCCAACTACCATCGCACCCACCGGGTGAGCAGTTCTTC.

The chain uses TRBV6-1 and TRBJ1-6; D remains unclear. The CDR3 is 11 amino acids. V was clipped by 1 base and J by 12 bases, with 4 bases between them. Germline-derived CDR1 and CDR2 are MNHNS and SASEGT. CDR3 loop: CASSEDIPLHF. DNA for the CDR3: TGTGCCAGCAGTGAAGACATACCCCTCCACTTT.

This chain connects TRBV11-3 to TRBJ1-1; no clear D. CDR1 is SGHNT and CDR2 is YENEEA in the germline V gene. The CDR3 runs 14 residues. Trimming left V 3 bases short and J 4 bases short, with 12 bases between. The chain's CDR3 is CASSFGRLGTEAFF. CDR3 nucleotides: TGTGCCAGCAGCTTTGGGCGCCTGGGCACTGAAGCTTTCTTT. Looking up the rest from reference TRBV11-3 and TRBJ1-1 gives the full variable domain: EAGVVQSPRYKIIEKKQPVAFWCNPISGHNTLYWYLQNLGQGPELLIRYENEEAVDDSQLPKDRFSAERLKGVDSTLKIQPAELGDSAVYLCASSFGRLGTEAFFGQGTRLTVV.

The chain carries TRBV30 and TRBJ1-1, with D perhaps TRBD1 (6 bases). The CDR3 covers 13 residues. Germline values: CDR1 GTSNPN, CDR2 SVGIG (reference sequence). V dropped 7 bases and J dropped 1 base, with 13 bases sitting between them. CDR3 DNA: TGTGCCTCCCACAGGGAGGCGAACACTGAAGCTTTCTTT. Protein sequence: CASHREANTEAFF.

The V call is TRBV4-3, the J call TRBJ2-3, with a tentative D call TRBD2 (5 bases). There are 13 residues in the CDR3. Trimming left V 10 bases short and J 2 bases short, with 13 bases between. Germline CDR1 reads LGHNA; CDR2 reads YSLEER. In DNA, the CDR3 is TGCGCCACCTCGGACGGACTCACAGATACGCAGTATTTT. It encodes CATSDGLTDTQYF.

CDR3 in DNA: TGTGCCAGCAGAGCCGACAGGGCCTCTAATGAAAAACTGTTTTTT. This translates into CASRADRASNEKLFF. The chain recombines TRBV2 with TRBJ1-4, with 7 bases matching TRBD1. This CDR3 has 15 amino acids. V dropped 6 bases and J dropped 3; count of bases not matched to a gene: 7. Looked up from germline, CDR1 is SNHLY and CDR2 is FYNNEI.